Below are 27 T cell receptor beta chains sequenced from a single sample in a study of shared clonotypes between healthy human individuals. TCRdb keeps only in-frame clones here, not all; method: immunoSEQ multiplex PCR. Among fewer than 550,000 clones listed, over 60% were seen once. Sequenced sample: PBMCs. These receptors came from a woman aged 40 to 49 in good health. Some clones in this sample may be carry-over from other donors' samples.

J is TRBJ1-3 and V is TRBV28; no definite D call. CDR1 and CDR2 from the germline V gene are MDHEN and SYDVKM. The CDR3 length is 16 residues. Trimming removed 5 bases at V and 0 bases at J, with 14 bases between. CDR3 nucleotide sequence: TGTGCCAGCAGTACGACTCGACGCGACTCTGGAAACACCATATATTTT. Translating gives CASSTTRRDSGNTIYF.

V is TRBV18 and J is TRBJ1-1; D gene ambiguous. This CDR3 comprises 14 residues. V was trimmed by 3 bases and J by 1 base, leaving 9 bases between them. Germline V gene data show CDR1 as KGHSH and CDR2 as LQKENI. CDR3: CASSPGVENTEAFF. The CDR3 DNA is TGTGCCAGCTCACCCGGAGTGGAGAACACTGAAGCTTTCTTT.

This chain links TRBV5-4 with TRBJ2-5; D remains unclear. The CDR3 has 15 residues. V lost 0 bases and J lost 2, with 11 bases in between. Germline V lookup: CDR1 SGHNT, CDR2 YYREEE (reference sequence). The DNA for the CDR3 is TGTGCCAGCAGCTTGGGGCTTGGGCGGCAAGAGACCCAGTACTTC. Translated: CASSLGLGRQETQYF.

This chain uses TRBV11-2 with TRBJ2-7; TRBD1 matches 9 bases. Losses at the gene ends were 4 bases for V and 4 bases for J; bases not matched to a gene: 8. The CDR3 has 15 amino acids. Germline values: CDR1 SGHAT, CDR2 FQNNGV. CDR3 in amino acids: CASSSRDRVKYEQYF. CDR3 nucleotides: TGTGCCAGCAGCTCCCGGGACAGGGTAAAGTACGAGCAGTACTTC.

This chain connects TRBV6-6 to TRBJ1-2; weak D call: TRBD1 (5 bases). Germline-derived CDR1 and CDR2 are MNHNY and SVGAGI (reference sequence). This CDR3 comprises 15 residues. Trimming took 0 bases from V and 8 from J, leaving 16 bases between them. The CDR3 DNA is TGTGCCAGCAGTTACTCGATATGGACACCTAACGGCTACACCTTC. It is translated as CASSYSIWTPNGYTF.

This chain uses TRBV14 with TRBJ2-3; D is unresolved. Germline assignment: CDR1 SGHDN and CDR2 FVKESK. The CDR3 runs 14 residues. Trimming took off 4 bases at V and 6 bases at J, with 14 bases between the two ends. CDR3 protein: CASSPVGLTDTQYF. CDR3 coding DNA: TGTGCCAGCAGCCCGGTTGGGTTAACCGATACGCAGTATTTT.

V is TRBV7-9 and J is TRBJ2-3; D gene ambiguous. V lost 5 bases and J 4 bases, leaving 16 bases between the germline ends. This CDR3 is 15 amino acids long. The germline V gene encodes CDR1 SEHNR and CDR2 FQNEAQ (reference sequence). The CDR3 loop reads CASSPGTSRADTQYF. CDR3 DNA sequence: TGTGCCAGCAGCCCCGGTACCTCCCGGGCAGATACGCAGTATTTT.

CDR3 sequence reads: CATSRASGDQFF. The CDR3 nucleotides read TGTGCCACCAGCAGAGCTTCGGGGGATCAGTTCTTC. The rearrangement links TRBV15 to TRBJ2-1; tentatively, D is TRBD2 (6 bases). Trimming took 1 base from V and 13 from J, leaving 11 bases between them. Per the germline V gene, CDR1 is LNHNV and CDR2 is YYDKDF (reference sequence). This CDR3 contains 12 residues.

J is TRBJ1-1 and V is TRBV7-3; perhaps TRBD1 as D (5 bases). The CDR3 covers 14 residues. Between the trimmed V and J ends, which lost 2 bases and 7 bases, there was a span of 14 bases. Germline lookup yields CDR1 SGHTA and CDR2 FQGTGA. In DNA, the CDR3 is TGTGCCAGCAGCTTAGTTGGGGGAAGTAATGAAGCTTTCTTT. Protein: CASSLVGGSNEAFF.

The V call is TRBV29-1, the J call TRBJ2-7, with TRBD1 matching over 9 bases. Germline assignment: CDR1 SQVTM and CDR2 ANQGSEA. Losses at the gene ends were 6 bases for V and 3 bases for J; bases not matched to a gene: 6. This CDR3 comprises 13 residues. Here the CDR3 DNA reads TGCAGCGTCACCGGGACAGGGTACTACGAGCAGTACTTC. Protein sequence: CSVTGTGYYEQYF.

This chain connects TRBV6-6 to TRBJ1-2, with a possible D match to TRBD1 (5 bases). Trimming removed 6 bases from V and 3 bases from J, with 17 bases in between. This CDR3 is built from 15 residues. Germline V gene data show CDR1 as MNHNY and CDR2 as SVGAGI (reference sequence). The CDR3 protein is CASRSWDGWDYGYTF. In nucleotides, the CDR3 is TGTGCCAGCAGGTCTTGGGACGGATGGGACTATGGCTACACCTTC.

This clone was detected a few times. The genes are TRBV7-3 and TRBJ1-2; 8 bases match TRBD1. The V and J ends lost 2 bases and 8 bases, in that order; junction bases with no gene match: 7. The CDR3 is 14 residues long. Germline V CDR1 and CDR2: SGHTA, FQGTGA. The CDR3 nucleotides are TGTGCCAGCAGCTTATCAGGGGGCGAAGAAGGCTACACCTTC. Encoded protein: CASSLSGGEEGYTF.

This chain connects TRBV28 to TRBJ1-5, with 9 bases that match TRBD1. Looked up from germline, CDR1 is MDHEN and CDR2 is SYDVKM. This CDR3 region has 14 residues. V lost 6 bases and J lost 6; bases outside the gene matches: 6. The CDR3 protein is CASSGTGRTQPQHF. In DNA form, the CDR3 reads TGTGCCAGCAGCGGGACAGGGCGAACTCAGCCCCAGCATTTT.

Points on this clone: Other DNA sequences within the sample encode an identical CDR3. The CDR3 spells CAWSVQGAYGYTF. The CDR3 coding sequence is TGTGCCTGGAGTGTACAGGGAGCCTATGGCTACACCTTC. V gene TRBV30 combines with J gene TRBJ1-2; possibly TRBD1 for D (6 bases). The CDR3 runs 13 residues. CDR1 is GTSNPN and CDR2 is SVGIG in the germline V gene (reference sequence). V shed 0 bases and J shed 4 bases, with 9 bases lying between them.

The chain uses TRBV27 and TRBJ2-7; 10 bases fit TRBD2. Looked up from germline, CDR1 is MNHEY and CDR2 is SMNVEV (reference sequence). The CDR3 runs 14 residues. V shed 8 bases, J shed 0 bases, and the junction held 4 bases outside the gene matches. As DNA, the CDR3 is TGTGCCAGCGGGACTAGCGAGAGCTCCTACGAGCAGTACTTC. This codes for CASGTSESSYEQYF.

This clone was seen just once. V is TRBV28 and J is TRBJ2-1, with 9 bases identical to TRBD2. The CDR3 is 16 amino acids. Germline values: CDR1 MDHEN, CDR2 SYDVKM. V dropped 3 bases and J dropped 1; count of bases not matched to a gene: 4. The CDR3 region is CASSLGGRVSYNEQFF. CDR3 sequence (DNA): TGTGCCAGCAGTTTGGGCGGGAGGGTTTCCTACAATGAGCAGTTCTTC.

V is TRBV18 and J is TRBJ2-7, with a weak D call TRBD2 (5 bases). The CDR3 has 13 residues. Trimming shortened V by 5 bases and J by 6 bases, and 14 bases separated the two germline ends. Germline CDR1 KGHSH, CDR2 LQKENI. The CDR3 here is CASSSGLDSEQYF. The CDR3 nucleotides are TGTGCCAGCTCATCCGGACTGGACTCCGAGCAGTACTTC.

The chain is built from TRBV5-1 and TRBJ1-4; possible D gene TRBD1, 6 bases. V lost 1 base, J lost 7 bases, and 14 bases lay in between. Germline V gives CDR1 SGHRS, CDR2 YFSETQ. CDR3 length: 15 residues. CDR3 residues: CASSLRAGGSEKLFF. The CDR3 DNA reads TGCGCCAGCAGCTTGCGGGCGGGGGGCAGTGAAAAACTGTTTTTT.

This sequence joins TRBV7-3 and TRBJ2-1, with TRBD2 matching over 10 bases. Per the germline V gene, CDR1 is SGHTA and CDR2 is FQGTGA. The CDR3 spans 16 residues. Trimming cost V 2 bases and J 4 bases; bases outside gene matches: 5. CDR3: CASSLSTSGLYNEQFF. CDR3 DNA: TGTGCCAGCAGCTTATCGACTAGCGGGTTATACAATGAGCAGTTCTTC. Full variable domain (rest looked up from reference TRBV7-3 and TRBJ2-1): GAGVSQTPSNKVTEKGKYVELRCDPISGHTALYWYRQSLGQGPEFLIYFQGTGAADDSGLPNDRFFAVRPEGSVSTLKIQRTERGDSAVYLCASSLSTSGLYNEQFFGPGTRLTVL.

The chain combines TRBV7-9 with TRBJ2-2; D is uncertain. Between the trimmed V and J ends, which lost 5 bases and 7 bases, there was a span of 8 bases. The V gene's germline CDR1 is SEHNR and CDR2 FQNEAQ (reference sequence). The CDR3 contains 12 residues. The CDR3 spells CASSHSSGELFF. The CDR3 DNA is TGTGCCAGCAGCCATAGCAGCGGGGAGCTGTTTTTT.

The chain couples TRBV10-2 to TRBJ2-7; 7 bases agree with TRBD2. V was clipped by 7 bases and J by 7 bases; unmatched bases: 7. This CDR3 comprises 12 residues. The V gene's germline CDR1 is WSHSY and CDR2 SAAADI. CDR3 sequence reads: CASTSGYREQYF. CDR3 nucleotide sequence: TGCGCCAGCACTAGCGGTTATCGTGAGCAGTACTTC.

This clone was picked up one time. J is TRBJ2-2 and V is TRBV6-1; 7 nucleotides align to TRBD2. This CDR3 has 15 residues. Germline CDR1 and CDR2: MNHNS and SASEGT. J lost 5 bases, V lost 1 base, and 4 bases had no gene match. The CDR3 DNA sequence: TGTGCCAGCAGTGAAGGCGGGGGAGATACCGGGGAGCTGTTTTTT. As protein: CASSEGGGDTGELFF.

The gene calls are TRBV19 and TRBJ1-1; D is undetermined. V was clipped by 6 bases and J by 0 bases, with 14 bases between them. Germline V CDR1 and CDR2: LNHDA, SQIVND (reference sequence). The CDR3 is 15 amino acids. The CDR3 nucleotides read TGTGCCAGTAGAGAGAGGCCCGATATGAACACTGAAGCTTTCTTT. Protein product: CASRERPDMNTEAFF.

The rearrangement links TRBV23-1 to TRBJ1-5; 7 bases match TRBD1. TRBV23-1 is an ORF, and what it does is uncertain. The CDR3 spans 17 residues. Losses at the gene ends were 3 bases for V and 5 bases for J; bases not matched to a gene: 13. The CDR3 sequence is CASSQTREGAKDQPQHF. The CDR3 DNA follows: TGCGCCAGCAGTCAGACACGAGAGGGGGCAAAAGATCAGCCCCAGCATTTT.

The chain is built from TRBV28 and TRBJ2-7, with D maybe TRBD1 (6 bases). Trimming took off 9 bases at V and 6 bases at J, with 15 bases between the two ends. This CDR3 is built from 12 residues. CDR1 and CDR2 (germline): MDHEN, SYDVKM. CDR3 loop: CASRTVHCEQYF. DNA for the CDR3: TGTGCCAGTCGGACAGTGCACTGCGAGCAGTACTTC.

The J gene is TRBJ2-7, the V gene TRBV7-8, with no clear D. The V gene lost 6 bases and the J gene lost 5 bases, with 14 bases spanning the gap. Germline V CDR1 and CDR2: SGHVS, FQNEAQ. The CDR3 consists of 13 residues. For the CDR3, the DNA is TGTGCCAGCAGTGAAGGGCGGAAGAACGAGCAGTACTTC. It specifies CASSEGRKNEQYF.

This chain connects TRBV5-1 to TRBJ2-1; 10 bases map to TRBD2. CDR1 is SGHRS and CDR2 is YFSETQ in the germline V gene. With V trimmed by 3 bases and J by 9 bases, 9 bases remained unmatched. The CDR3 has 15 amino acids. The CDR3 coding sequence is TGCGCCAGCAGCTCCAGCGGGAGGGCTAGGGGTGAGCAGTTCTTC. Protein product: CASSSSGRARGEQFF. Together with reference TRBV5-1 and TRBJ2-1, the CDR3 gives the full variable domain: KAGVTQTPRYLIKTRGQQVTLSCSPISGHRSVSWYQQTPGQGLQFLFEYFSETQRNKGNFPGRFSGRQFSNSRSEMNVSTLELGDSALYLCASSSSGRARGEQFFGPGTRLTVL.